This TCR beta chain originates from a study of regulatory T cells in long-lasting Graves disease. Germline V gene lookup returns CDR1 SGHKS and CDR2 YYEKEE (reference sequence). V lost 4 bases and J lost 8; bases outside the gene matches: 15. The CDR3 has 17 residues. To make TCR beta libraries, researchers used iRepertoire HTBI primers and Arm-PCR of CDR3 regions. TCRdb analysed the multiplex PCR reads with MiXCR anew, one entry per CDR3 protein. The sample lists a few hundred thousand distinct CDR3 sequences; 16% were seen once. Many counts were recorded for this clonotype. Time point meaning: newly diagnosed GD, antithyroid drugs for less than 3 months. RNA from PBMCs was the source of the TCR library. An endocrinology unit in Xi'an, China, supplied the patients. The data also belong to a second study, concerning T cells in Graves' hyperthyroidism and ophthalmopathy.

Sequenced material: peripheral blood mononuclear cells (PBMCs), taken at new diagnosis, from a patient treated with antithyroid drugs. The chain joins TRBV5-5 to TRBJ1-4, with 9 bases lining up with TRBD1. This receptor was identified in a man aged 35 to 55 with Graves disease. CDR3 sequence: CASSLAPSQGAEEKLFF. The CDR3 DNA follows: TGTGCCAGCAGCCTGGCACCCTCACAGGGGGCGGAGGAAAAACTGTTTTTT.